This T cell receptor (beta chain) was sequenced for a study of blood T cell repertoires in COVID-19 (dated by TCRdb to about 2020). For context, the study as a whole: Samples from collaborators originated in the United States, Italy and Spain and spanned both the acute and convalescent phases of COVID-19. The material from the prospective study consisted of cDNA or gDNA derived from T cells, B-cell-depleted T cells, or PBMCs. Deeply sampled blood TCRbeta repertoires from subjects exposed to, actively infected with, or recovered from COVID-19 were included in the dataset. A freely available public database, intended as a resource for researchers studying the immune response to SARS-CoV-2, is where the repertoires were released. The samples were drawn from two sources: the first 160 participants of the ongoing ImmuneRACE study, and 1,254 subjects contributed by 6 global collaborators. A de-identified subject ID, COVID-19 status, age in years and sex were almost always included in the sample metadata. Where HLA class I and class II types were available, the types were taken from metadata supplied by the sample provider, not from assay-based typing.

Paper-wide results and their limitations: Clinical and demographic metadata were provided uncurated, with the amount varying by source and participant.

Samples from volunteer blood donors who had recovered from COVID-19 were contributed by a second Seattle source. Whole blood was collected in K2EDTA tubes by collaborating institutions according to the institutions' own protocols. Collaborator samples were shipped for TCRbeta analysis as frozen whole blood, isolated PBMCs, or DNA extracted from either sample type. CDR1 KGHSH and CDR2 LQKENI were looked up in the germline V gene. Taken from cysteine to phenylalanine, the CDR3 has 16 residues. Kept here is only the CDR3 DNA, which spans 48 bases and is read in frame from base 1. The V and J ends are trimmed by 4 bases and 1 base, leaving 11 bases between them. A word on this clone: Its antigen is not yet known. No base qualities exist here, and no much larger clone lies one base off it.

The immunoSEQ Assay, a bias-controlled multiplex PCR, was used to amplify TCRbeta CDR3 regions from genomic DNA. Turning to the authors' computational methods: The number of nucleated cells in each sample was estimated by amplification of reference gene primers within the assay. To quantify the absolute abundance of each unique TCRbeta CDR3 rearrangement, sequence reads were collapsed and filtered. For each sample, productive Simpson clonality was calculated as the square root of Simpson's diversity index over productive rearrangements. The source is immuneACCESS, and TCRdb retained only in-frame sequences with V and J called. Part of the clones is not carried over; for the studies checked, unresolved V genes explain less than half of this, and the remainder is unexplained. From that table come the V and J calls and clone size; the DNA was used to work out D and trimming. This sample lists 250,000 to 300,000 clones; roughly 83% were detected once. In total, the top ten clones hold over 4.5% of the sample.

The rearrangement joined TRBV18 to TRBJ2-6, with no D gene named confidently. This clonotype originated in a man in his 60s who had recovered from COVID-19. Material: peripheral blood. The base sequence is TGTGCCAGCTCACTGTACAAATCTTCTGGGGCCAACGTCCTGACTTTC. Its protein product is CASSLYKSSGANVLTF.